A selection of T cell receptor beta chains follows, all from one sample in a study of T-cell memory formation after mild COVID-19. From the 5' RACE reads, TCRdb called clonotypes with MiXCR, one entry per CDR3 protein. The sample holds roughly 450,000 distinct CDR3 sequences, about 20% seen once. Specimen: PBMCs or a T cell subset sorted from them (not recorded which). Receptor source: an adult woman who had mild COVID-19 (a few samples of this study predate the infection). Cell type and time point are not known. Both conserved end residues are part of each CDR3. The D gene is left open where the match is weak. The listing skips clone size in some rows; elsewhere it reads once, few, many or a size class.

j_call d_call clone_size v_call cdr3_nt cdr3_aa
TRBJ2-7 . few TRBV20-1 TGCAGTGCTAGACAGGTCGGGGACTTTTCCTACGAGCAGTACTTC CSARQVGDFSYEQYF
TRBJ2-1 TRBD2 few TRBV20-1 TGCAGTGCTAGTGCGGCGGGAGTAGCGGACAATGAGCAGTTCTTC CSASAAGVADNEQFF
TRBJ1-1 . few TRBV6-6 TGTGCCAGCAGTGGGGGGGGCACTGAAGCTTTCTTT CASSGGGTEAFF
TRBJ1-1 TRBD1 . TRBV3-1 TGTGCCAGCAGTGACCGGGACAGGGGGAACACTGAAGCTTTCTTT CASSDRDRGNTEAFF
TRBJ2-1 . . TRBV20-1 TGCAGTGCTAGATTGGGGTTCAGCTCCTACAATGAGCAGTTCTTC CSARLGFSSYNEQFF
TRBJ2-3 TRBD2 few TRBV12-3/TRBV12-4 TGTGCCAGCAGCTTACATCTGACTAGCGGGGACGCAGATACGCAGTATTTT CASSLHLTSGDADTQYF
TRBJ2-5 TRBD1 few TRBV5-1 TGCGCCAGCAGGGGAGAACCCGGGACAGGCCAAGAGACCCAGTACTTC CASRGEPGTGQETQYF
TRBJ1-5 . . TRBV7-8 TGTGCCAGCAGCGGAGGCAGGTACGGGCAGCCCCAGCATTTT CASSGGRYGQPQHF
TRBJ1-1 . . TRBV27 TGTGCCAGCAGTCCCTTGGACAGACTTATAATTGAAGCTTTCTTT CASSPLDRLIIEAFF
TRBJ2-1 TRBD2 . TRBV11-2 TGTGCCAGCAGCTTAGGCAAGCCGACTAGCGGGAGCGGGAATGAGCAGTTCTTC CASSLGKPTSGSGNEQFF
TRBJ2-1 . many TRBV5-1 TGCGCCAGCGGGCACGAGGGGGGGATTGAGCAGTTCTTC CASGHEGGIEQFF
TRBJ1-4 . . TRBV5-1 TGCGCCAGCAGCTTGGCTACAGGTGGGGCTAATGAAAAACTGTTTTTT CASSLATGGANEKLFF
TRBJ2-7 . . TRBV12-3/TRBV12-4 TGTGCCAGCAGTTTTCAAAGGGCGAGCTACGAGCAGTACTTC CASSFQRASYEQYF
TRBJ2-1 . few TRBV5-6 TGTGCCAGCAGCTTGGAGTACGGGGCGGGCTACAATGAGCAGTTCTTC CASSLEYGAGYNEQFF
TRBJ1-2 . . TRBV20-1 TGCAGTGCTAGCTACATCTATGGCTACACCTTC CSASYIYGYTF
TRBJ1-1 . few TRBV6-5 TGTGCCAGCTTTCCTCCGGGGAACTTGAACACTGAAGCTTTCTTT CASFPPGNLNTEAFF
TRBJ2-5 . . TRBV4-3 TGCGCCAGCAGCCAAGCCAGCGGCCACCAAGAGACCCAGTACTTC CASSQASGHQETQYF
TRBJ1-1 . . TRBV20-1 TGCAACGGCAACGACGGGGGACCTAAAGCTTTCTTT CNGNDGGPKAFF
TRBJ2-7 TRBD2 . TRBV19 TGTGCCAGTAGTATAGGAACTAGCGGGATAAACGAGCAGTACTTC CASSIGTSGINEQYF
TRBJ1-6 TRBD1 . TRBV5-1 TGCGCCAGCAGCTCCCCGGGACAGGGGGTCGGGGGTGGATCACCCCTCCACTTT CASSSPGQGVGGGSPLHF
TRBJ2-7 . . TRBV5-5 TGTGCCAGCAGCTTACAGGGACCGACCTACGAGCAGTACTTC CASSLQGPTYEQYF
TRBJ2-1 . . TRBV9 TGTGCCAGCAGCGTAGACTTAAGCAGGGCGACCTACAATGAGCAGTTCTTC CASSVDLSRATYNEQFF
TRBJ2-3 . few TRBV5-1 TGCGCCAGCAGCCTAGGGCGACTTCGAGGCACAGATACGCAGTATTTT CASSLGRLRGTDTQYF
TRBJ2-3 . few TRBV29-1 TGCAGCGTTGAGGGGGGCCGCACAGATACGCAGTATTTT CSVEGGRTDTQYF
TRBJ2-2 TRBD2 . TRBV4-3 TGCGCCAGCAGCCAGCGGGTACTAGCGGGAGGCACCGGGGAGCTGTTTTTT CASSQRVLAGGTGELFF
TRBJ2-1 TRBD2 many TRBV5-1 TGCGCCAGCAGCCCCCGACTAGCGGACAATGAGCAGTTCTTC CASSPRLADNEQFF
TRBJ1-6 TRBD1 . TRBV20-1 TGCAGTGCTTTTCTTCCGGGACAGGGGGGTTCACCCCTCCACTTT CSAFLPGQGGSPLHF
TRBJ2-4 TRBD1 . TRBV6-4 TGTGCCAGCAGTGACTTTGACAGGGCCCACGATATAACCCGGGGCAAAAACATTCAGTACTTC CASSDFDRAHDITRGKNIQYF
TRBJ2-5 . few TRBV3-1 TGTGCCAGCAGCCAAGAAACATCTCAAGAGACCCAGTACTTC CASSQETSQETQYF
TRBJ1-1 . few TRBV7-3 TGTGCCAGCAGCCTCAAGGGGGATACTGAAGCTTTCTTT CASSLKGDTEAFF
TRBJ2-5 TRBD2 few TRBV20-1 TGCAGTGCTCGGACTAGCGGGGGGCCAGGCCAAGAGACCCAGTACTTC CSARTSGGPGQETQYF
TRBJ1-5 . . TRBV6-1 TGTGCCAGTCTACAGGAGACGAGCAATCAGCCCCAGCATTTT CASLQETSNQPQHF